The 30 T cell receptor beta chains below all came from one sample that was sequenced in a study of response to subunit inactivated influenza vaccine. TCRdb re-derived calls from the RT-PCR reads in MiXCR, one entry per CDR3 protein. The table includes around 520,000 distinct CDR3 sequences, about 12% detected once. Material: PBMCs from blood, obtained on the day of vaccination. These receptors all come from a man between 50 and 59 years old who received an inactivated influenza vaccine.

CDR3 sequence reads: CSAWGGQPPFF. CDR3 sequence (DNA): TGCAGCGCCTGGGGTGGGCAGCCACCTTTCTTT. This chain uses TRBV29-1 with TRBJ1-1; no reliable D call. Looked up from germline, CDR1 is SQVTM and CDR2 is ANQGSEA. The CDR3 is 11 residues long. The V end lost 7 bases, the J end lost 12 bases, and 18 bases lay between the germline ends.

The chain carries TRBV7-8 and TRBJ2-5; either TRBD1 or TRBD2 may supply D (6 bases each). The CDR3 extends over 17 amino acids. Trimming shortened V by 4 bases and J by 5 bases, and 23 bases separated the two germline ends. The germline gives CDR1 SGHVS, CDR2 FQNEAQ. CDR3 sequence reads: CASSSGDWGPGRETQYF. CDR3 in DNA: TGTGCCAGCAGCTCAGGGGACTGGGGCCCCGGACGCGAGACCCAGTACTTC.

This clonotype was counted a few times. The rearrangement links TRBV11-2 to TRBJ1-2, with 10 bases aligning to TRBD1. The CDR3 is 16 amino acids. Germline V gives CDR1 SGHAT, CDR2 FQNNGV. Trimming took 5 bases from V and 2 from J; bases not matched to a gene: 8. The CDR3 coding sequence is TGTGCCAGCAGCAACCAACCGGGACAGGGGAACTATGGCTACACCTTC. As protein: CASSNQPGQGNYGYTF.

This clonotype occurred a few times. The chain employs TRBV9 and TRBJ2-1; 9 nucleotides line up with TRBD2. Germline-derived CDR1 and CDR2 are SGDLS and YYNGEE. J lost 6 bases, V lost 0 bases, and 13 bases had no gene match. This CDR3 region has 18 residues. The CDR3 DNA reads as TGTGCCAGCAGCGTAGTTGGGGTAGCGGGAGCGGGGCTCAATGAGCAGTTCTTC. It codes for CASSVVGVAGAGLNEQFF.

This clonotype came up many times. CDR3 sequence reads: CASSLPLYSSYEQYF. CDR3 coding DNA: TGTGCCAGCAGCCTACCCTTATATAGCTCCTACGAGCAGTACTTC. The chain combines TRBV7-2 with TRBJ2-7, with D unresolved. The germline V gene has CDR1 SGHTA and CDR2 FQGNSA. The CDR3 is 15 residues long. Between the trimmed V and J ends, which lost 5 bases and 0 bases, there was a span of 14 bases.

V and J are TRBV11-2 and TRBJ1-1; D may be TRBD1 (5 bases). Germline V CDR1 and CDR2: SGHAT, FQNNGV. Deletions cut 1 base from V and 4 bases from J, with 13 bases between. This CDR3 region has 15 residues. CDR3 bases: TGTGCCAGCAGCTTAGCCGACAGTTCCTCCACTGAAGCTTTCTTT. It codes for CASSLADSSSTEAFF.

A few counts support this clonotype. This chain connects TRBV20-1 to TRBJ1-1; maybe TRBD1 (6 bases). The CDR3 covers 15 residues. From germline, CDR1 is DFQATT and CDR2 SNEGSKA (reference sequence). The germline V and J ends were trimmed by 1 base and 3 bases, with 15 bases remaining between them. The CDR3 is CSARAGGARDTEAFF. DNA for the CDR3: TGCAGTGCTAGAGCCGGGGGGGCCAGGGACACTGAAGCTTTCTTT.

This clonotype was detected a few times. CDR3 protein: CASSHRGGRTGTGLTYEQYF. CDR3 nucleotide sequence: TGCGCCAGCAGCCATCGAGGGGGGAGGACCGGGACAGGGTTGACCTACGAGCAGTACTTC. This chain uses TRBV4-3 with TRBJ2-7; 9 nucleotides match TRBD1. Germline trimming cut 3 bases from V and 2 bases from J; bases unmatched to any gene: 20. This CDR3 is built from 20 residues. Germline V gene data show CDR1 as LGHNA and CDR2 as YSLEER.

This chain joins TRBV30 and TRBJ2-7, with a weak D call TRBD1 (5 bases). From germline, CDR1 is GTSNPN and CDR2 SVGIG (reference sequence). This CDR3 contains 13 residues. Trimming shortened V by 3 bases and J by 2 bases, and 11 bases separated the two germline ends. DNA of the CDR3: TGTGCCTGGAGCCCACAGGCACCCTACGAGCAGTACTTC. This codes for CAWSPQAPYEQYF. Full variable domain (rest looked up from reference TRBV30 and TRBJ2-7): SQTIHQWPATLVQPVGSPLSLECTVEGTSNPNLYWYRQAAGRGLQLLFYSVGIGQISSEVPQNLSASRPQDRQFILSSKKLLLSDSGFYLCAWSPQAPYEQYFGPGTRLTVT.

The V and J genes are TRBV5-1 and TRBJ1-1, with TRBD1 matching over 9 bases. The germline gives CDR1 SGHRS, CDR2 YFSETQ. The CDR3 runs to 14 residues. Trimming at V came to 4 bases and at J to 11 bases, leaving 12 bases not matched to a gene. CDR3 region: CASSPSTGQGSAFF. The CDR3 DNA is TGCGCCAGCAGCCCGAGTACGGGACAGGGTTCGGCTTTCTTT.

In its sample, this clonotype was seen many times. The rearrangement joins TRBV14 to TRBJ1-3; D not resolved. The CDR3 sequence is 12 residues long. V was clipped by 4 bases and J by 4 bases, with 5 bases between them. CDR1 is SGHDN, CDR2 FVKESK, per germline. The CDR3 spells CASSLGGNTIYF. CDR3 DNA sequence: TGTGCCAGCAGCCTGGGGGGAAACACCATATATTTT.

V gene TRBV2 combines with J gene TRBJ2-3; weak D call: TRBD2 (6 bases). Germline V lookup: CDR1 SNHLY, CDR2 FYNNEI. This CDR3 contains 15 residues. The germline V and J ends were trimmed by 1 base and 0 bases, with 8 bases remaining between them. The CDR3 loop is CASSEGGTSTDTQYF. The DNA for the CDR3 is TGTGCCAGCAGTGAAGGGGGGACTAGCACAGATACGCAGTATTTT.

This clonotype was observed many times. The chain has TRBV21-1 and TRBJ2-3; the D segment call TRBD2 is taken from the table without a DNA check. TRBV21-1 is a recognized pseudogene. The CDR3 has 15 amino acids. This CDR3 is CASRGLAGSPDTQYF. In nucleotides, the CDR3 is TGTGCCAGCAGGGGACTAGCGGGAAGCCCAGATACGCAGTATTTT.

The chain uses TRBV29-1 and TRBJ1-5; 9 positions match TRBD1. Trimming at V came to 7 bases and at J to 4 bases, leaving 11 bases not matched to a gene. The germline V gene has CDR1 SQVTM and CDR2 ANQGSEA. The CDR3 is made up of 15 amino acids. In DNA, the CDR3 is TGCAGCGCTACATCGGGACAGGGCTATAATCAGCCCCAGCATTTT. It is translated as CSATSGQGYNQPQHF.

Notes on this clonotype: One junction end disagrees with the germline gene, perhaps due to a read error. V gene TRBV4-1 combines with J gene TRBJ1-4, with a tentative D call TRBD1 (5 bases). The CDR3 has 13 amino acids. Per the germline V gene, CDR1 is MGHRA and CDR2 is YSYEKL. CDR3 sequence: CASSQARGEELFF. DNA for the CDR3: TGCGCCAGCAGCCAGGCGAGGGGTGAAGAACTGTTTTTT.

The genes are TRBV15 and TRBJ2-2, with 7 positions matching TRBD1. Germline lookup yields CDR1 LNHNV and CDR2 YYDKDF (reference sequence). The trim removed 2 bases at V and 4 bases at J, leaving 7 bases unmatched. The CDR3 is 16 residues long. The CDR3 DNA is TGTGCCACCAGCAGACCGCGACAGGGTACCACCGGGGAGCTGTTTTTT. This gives the protein CATSRPRQGTTGELFF.

V is TRBV4-1 and J is TRBJ2-2; 7 bases line up with TRBD2. The CDR3 sequence is 16 residues long. Germline assignment: CDR1 MGHRA and CDR2 YSYEKL. V lost 2 bases to trimming and J lost 1 base; unmatched junction nucleotides: 4. CDR3 DNA: TGCGCCAGCAGCCAACAAGCGGGGCTGAACACCGGGGAGCTGTTTTTT. This codes for CASSQQAGLNTGELFF.

The chain joins TRBV12-3 or TRBV12-4 to TRBJ2-7, with 8 bases aligning to TRBD2. The CDR3 consists of 13 residues. The ends lost 5 bases at V and 3 bases at J; junction bases unmatched: 3. The CDR3 coding sequence is TGTGCCAGCAGTACGGGAGGGTTCTACGAGCAGTACTTC. Encoded protein: CASSTGGFYEQYF.

The chain joins TRBV7-8 to TRBJ2-7; a possible D gene is TRBD2 (6 bases). Trimming stripped 1 base from V and 6 bases from J, with 10 bases between. Per the germline V gene, CDR1 is SGHVS and CDR2 is FQNEAQ. The CDR3 spans 13 residues. The CDR3 coding sequence is TGTGCCAGCAGCTTAGGCCAGGAGGGCGAGCAGTACTTC. It yields the protein CASSLGQEGEQYF.

The chain combines TRBV9 with TRBJ2-2; D is possibly TRBD2 (6 bases). The length of the CDR3 is 14 residues. Germline CDR1 and CDR2: SGDLS and YYNGEE. Trimming left V 0 bases short and J 6 bases short, with 9 bases between. The CDR3 sequence: CASSVATGAGELFF. CDR3 nucleotide sequence: TGTGCCAGCAGCGTAGCTACGGGGGCCGGGGAGCTGTTTTTT.

This clonotype was seen more than once but under ten times. The chain has TRBV20-1 and TRBJ1-2; TRBD1 might be the D (6 bases). From germline, CDR1 is DFQATT and CDR2 SNEGSKA (reference sequence). Between the trimmed V and J ends, which lost 6 bases and 5 bases, there was a span of 22 bases. This CDR3 is 15 amino acids long. CDR3 protein: CSADSDRHGFYGYTF. DNA of the CDR3: TGCAGTGCCGACTCGGACAGACATGGGTTTTATGGCTACACCTTC.

This clonotype appeared many times. This chain uses TRBV28 with TRBJ2-1, with 7 bases identical to TRBD2. Germline V lookup: CDR1 MDHEN, CDR2 SYDVKM. This CDR3 is built from 14 residues. With V trimmed by 8 bases and J by 2 bases, 6 bases remained unmatched. The CDR3 protein is CASRAGLTYNEQFF. The DNA of the CDR3 is TGTGCCAGCCGAGCGGGATTAACCTACAATGAGCAGTTCTTC.

This clonotype has just a few counts. The gene calls are TRBV7-2 and TRBJ2-2, with 7 bases identical to TRBD1. Germline V gives CDR1 SGHTA, CDR2 FQGNSA. After removal of 7 bases from V and 10 bases from J, the junction contained 15 bases not matched to a gene. The CDR3 is 15 amino acids. CDR3 in DNA: TGTGCCAGCACTGACGGACAGGACCGTCGTTTGGAGCTGTTTTTT. This gives the protein CASTDGQDRRLELFF.

There are a few counts of this clonotype. The V call is TRBV18, the J call TRBJ1-4; D is uncertain. The CDR3 extends over 14 amino acids. Trimming cost V 5 bases and J 3 bases, with 10 bases left between them. Looked up from germline, CDR1 is KGHSH and CDR2 is LQKENI. The CDR3 loop is CASSDRLSNEKLFF. CDR3 DNA: TGTGCCAGCTCAGATAGACTCTCTAATGAAAAACTGTTTTTT.

This clonotype was seen at least ten times. This chain links TRBV2 with TRBJ2-7, with unresolved D. CDR1 and CDR2 (germline): SNHLY, FYNNEI. This CDR3 has 12 amino acids. V lost 1 base and J lost 2, with 3 bases in between. CDR3 in DNA: TGTGCCAGCAGTGAAGGACCCTACGAGCAGTACTTC. Its translation: CASSEGPYEQYF.

V and J are TRBV5-5 and TRBJ2-2, with D maybe TRBD1 (5 bases). Between the trimmed V and J ends, which lost 0 bases and 7 bases, there was a span of 13 bases. There are 15 residues in the CDR3. Germline CDR1 and CDR2: SGHKS and YYEKEE (reference sequence). This CDR3 is CASSLVIGAVGELFF. CDR3 nucleotide sequence: TGTGCCAGCAGCTTGGTGATAGGGGCGGTCGGGGAGCTGTTTTTT.

The chain is built from TRBV12-3 or TRBV12-4 and TRBJ1-3, with D uncertain. CDR3 length: 16 amino acids. V was pared by 1 base and J by 0 bases, with 10 bases between. In nucleotides, the CDR3 is TGTGCCAGCAGTTTAGGGCAGCTGAGCTCTGGAAACACCATATATTTT. Its translation is CASSLGQLSSGNTIYF.

This clonotype has a handful of counts. This CDR3 is CASSWAGGGGTEAFF. The DNA for the CDR3 is TGTGCCAGCAGTTGGGCGGGGGGCGGCGGCACTGAAGCTTTCTTT. This chain connects TRBV27 to TRBJ1-1, with D perhaps TRBD1 (6 bases). The V gene's germline CDR1 is MNHEY and CDR2 SMNVEV (reference sequence). CDR3 length equals 15 residues. Trimming took 4 bases from V and 4 from J, leaving 16 bases between them.

This clonotype was counted ten times or more. The V call is TRBV12-3 or TRBV12-4, the J call TRBJ1-5; 8 nucleotides align to TRBD1. The V segment lost 7 bases and the J segment 2 bases; nucleotides outside the gene matches: 7. This CDR3 is built from 15 residues. The CDR3 DNA is TGTGCCAGCATTTCGGACAGGGAAGGCAATCAGCCCCAGCATTTT. This sequence encodes CASISDREGNQPQHF.

At least ten counts were recorded for this clonotype. The rearrangement joins TRBV29-1 to TRBJ2-7; TRBD1 is a possible D gene (6 bases). Between the trimmed V and J ends, which lost 5 bases and 4 bases, there was a span of 12 bases. Germline CDR1 SQVTM, CDR2 ANQGSEA. CDR3 length equals 12 residues. The CDR3: CSVTGSRYEQYF. In nucleotides, the CDR3 is TGCAGCGTTACAGGGTCTAGATACGAGCAGTACTTC.